A single sample is the source of the 12 T cell receptor beta chains below, sequenced in a study of cytomegalovirus exposure and HLA in healthy donors. It was with 60 Vbeta and 13 Jbeta primers that the PCR ran. TCRdb's table, derived via immunoSEQ multiplex PCR, lists solely in-frame clones and lacks some. The sample shows roughly 150,000 clones, more than 65% of them seen only once. The source material was PBMCs. These receptor sequences come from a man aged 18 to 29 in good health and CMV-seropositive.

This clone turned up a few times. The chain links TRBV28 to TRBJ1-3; D uncertain. Germline V CDR1 and CDR2: MDHEN, SYDVKM. Trimming shortened V by 5 bases and J by 0 bases, and 5 bases separated the two germline ends. The CDR3 spans 13 residues. CDR3 sequence: CASSPHSGNTIYF. The CDR3 bases are TGTGCCAGCAGTCCCCACTCTGGAAACACCATATATTTT.

This clone has a handful of counts. In DNA form, the CDR3 reads TGTGCCAGCAGCCAAGAACAGGTTTCCGTTGCGGGAAACACCATATATTTT. As protein: CASSQEQVSVAGNTIYF. The chain links TRBV4-2 to TRBJ1-3; tentatively, D is TRBD1 (5 bases). V lost 0 bases to trimming and J lost 4 bases, with 16 bases between them. From germline, CDR1 is LGHNA and CDR2 YNFKEQ. The CDR3 extends over 17 amino acids.

The chain links TRBV23-1 to TRBJ2-7, with 8 bases matching TRBD2. TRBV23-1 is sorted into the ORF group, with uncertain function. This CDR3 region has 15 residues. Losses at the gene ends were 0 bases for V and 4 bases for J; bases not matched to a gene: 5. The chain's CDR3 is CASSQSGRLAYEQYV. The CDR3 region has the DNA TGCGCCAGCAGTCAATCGGGGAGACTAGCGTACGAGCAGTACGTC.

This clone was picked up a small number of times. The chain is built from TRBV10-1 and TRBJ1-5, with unresolved D. With 3 bases removed from V and 0 bases from J, the gap between germline ends came to 12 bases. Germline CDR1 reads WNHNN; CDR2 reads SYGVQD (reference sequence). The CDR3 covers 16 residues. CDR3 region: CASSDGRLHSNQPQHF. DNA for the CDR3: TGCGCCAGCAGTGACGGGAGACTCCATAGCAATCAGCCCCAGCATTTT.

The chain carries TRBV30 and TRBJ1-2, with TRBD1 matching 9 bases. There are 14 residues in the CDR3. CDR1 GTSNPN and CDR2 SVGIG come from the germline V gene (reference sequence). Germline trimming cut 2 bases from V and 4 bases from J; bases unmatched to any gene: 5. CDR3: CAWSSTGGAYGYTF. For the CDR3, the DNA is TGTGCCTGGAGTAGTACAGGGGGCGCCTATGGCTACACCTTC.

This clone was seen a few times. The chain employs TRBV2 and TRBJ1-4, with TRBD1 as a possible D gene (5 bases). From germline, CDR1 is SNHLY and CDR2 FYNNEI. V lost 8 bases to trimming and J lost 7 bases, with 11 bases between them. CDR3 length: 12 amino acids. CDR3 in DNA: TGTGCCAGCGGGGGGGAGAGTGAAAAACTGTTTTTT. This gives the protein CASGGESEKLFF.

The chain couples TRBV6-1 to TRBJ2-5; 8 bases are a match to TRBD2. V dropped 0 bases and J dropped 5; count of bases not matched to a gene: 8. The CDR3 length is 16 residues. CDR1 is MNHNS, CDR2 SASEGT, per germline. CDR3 nucleotide sequence: TGTGCCAGCAGTGAAGCGCTGGGACTAGTCGGGGAGACCCAGTACTTC. Encoded protein: CASSEALGLVGETQYF.

A note on this clone: One base away lies a much larger clone, so this may be a sequencing read error. The chain carries TRBV5-4 and TRBJ2-2, with 7 bases that match TRBD1. Unmatched junction bases numbered 1, after V lost 5 bases and J lost 0 bases. Per germline, CDR1 SGHNT and CDR2 YYREEE (reference sequence). This CDR3 has 14 residues. DNA of the CDR3: TGTGCCAGCAGTGGGACAGCGAACACCGGGGAGCTGTTTTTT. Translation gives CASSGTANTGELFF.

J is TRBJ2-3 and V is TRBV5-1; 11 bases fit TRBD2. The CDR3 extends over 16 amino acids. The germline CDR1 and CDR2 sequences are SGHRS and YFSETQ. V lost 0 bases, J lost 5 bases, and 5 bases stayed unmatched. The CDR3 sequence: CASSLEGTSGLDTQYF. CDR3 DNA sequence: TGCGCCAGCAGCTTGGAAGGGACTAGCGGACTAGATACGCAGTATTTT.

In this sample, this clone turned up a few times. This chain links TRBV28 with TRBJ1-1, with TRBD1 as a possible D gene (5 bases). Trimming removed 3 bases from V and 1 base from J, with 9 bases in between. This CDR3 contains 14 residues. Germline-derived CDR1 and CDR2 are MDHEN and SYDVKM. The CDR3 is CASSFEQENTEAFF. CDR3 nucleotides: TGTGCCAGCAGTTTTGAACAGGAGAACACTGAAGCTTTCTTT.

The genes are TRBV28 and TRBJ1-2, with TRBD1 matching 9 bases. The germline V gene encodes CDR1 MDHEN and CDR2 SYDVKM. CDR3 length equals 15 residues. V trimming: 6 bases; J trimming: 7 bases; junction bases outside the gene matches: 12. In nucleotides, the CDR3 is TGTGCCAGCAGAGCCCCTCCGGGACAGGGACTTGGCTACACCTTC. It encodes CASRAPPGQGLGYTF.

The V and J genes are TRBV19 and TRBJ2-5; TRBD1 matches at 10 bases. Losses at the gene ends were 6 bases for V and 4 bases for J; bases not matched to a gene: 11. Germline V lookup: CDR1 LNHDA, CDR2 SQIVND (reference sequence). This CDR3 is built from 16 residues. This CDR3 is CASSPTGTGVGETQYF. CDR3 DNA sequence: TGTGCCAGTAGCCCAACCGGGACAGGGGTTGGAGAGACCCAGTACTTC.